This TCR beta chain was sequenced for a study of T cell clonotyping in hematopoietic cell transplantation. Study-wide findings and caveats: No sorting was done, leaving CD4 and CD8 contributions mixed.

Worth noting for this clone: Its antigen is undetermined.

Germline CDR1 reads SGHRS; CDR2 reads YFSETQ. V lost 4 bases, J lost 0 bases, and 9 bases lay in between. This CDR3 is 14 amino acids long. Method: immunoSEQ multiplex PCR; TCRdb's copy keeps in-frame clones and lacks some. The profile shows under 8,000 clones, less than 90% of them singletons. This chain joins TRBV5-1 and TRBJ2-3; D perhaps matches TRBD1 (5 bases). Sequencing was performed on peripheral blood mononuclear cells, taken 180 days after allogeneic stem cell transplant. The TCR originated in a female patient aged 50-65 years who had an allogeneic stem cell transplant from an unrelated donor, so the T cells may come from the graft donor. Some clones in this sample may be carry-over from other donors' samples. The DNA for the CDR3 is TGCGCCAGCAGCCCCGCAGGGAGCACAGATACGCAGTATTTT. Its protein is CASSPAGSTDTQYF.